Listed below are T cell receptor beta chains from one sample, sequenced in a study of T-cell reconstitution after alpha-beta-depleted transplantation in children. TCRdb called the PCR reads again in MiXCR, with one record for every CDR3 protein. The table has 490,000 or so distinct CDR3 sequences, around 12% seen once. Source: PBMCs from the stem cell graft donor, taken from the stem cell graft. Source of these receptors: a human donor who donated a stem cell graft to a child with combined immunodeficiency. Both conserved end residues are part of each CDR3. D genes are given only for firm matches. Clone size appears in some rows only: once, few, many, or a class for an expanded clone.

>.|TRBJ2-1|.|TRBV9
TGTGCCAGCAGCGCGGGGGTCCCCAACAATGAGCAGTTCTTC
CASSAGVPNNEQFF
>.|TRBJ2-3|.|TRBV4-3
TGCGCCAGCAGCCCATCGCGGCAGAGCACAGATACGCAGTATTTT
CASSPSRQSTDTQYF
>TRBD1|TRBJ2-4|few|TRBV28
TGTGCCAGCAGTCGCCTAAGCCAGGGGGCACACATTCAGTACTTC
CASSRLSQGAHIQYF
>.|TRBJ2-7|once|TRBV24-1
TGTGCCACCAGTGATTGGGTCAATTTGGGCCTCTTGGAGCAGTACTTC
CATSDWVNLGLLEQYF
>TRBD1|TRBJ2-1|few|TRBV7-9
TGTGCCAGCAGCTTAGTGTACAGGGGGCTGTACAATGAGCAGTTCTTC
CASSLVYRGLYNEQFF
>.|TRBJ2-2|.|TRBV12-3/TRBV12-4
TGTGCCACCGCTGGGGGGAGCGCATACACCGGGGAGCTGTTTTTT
CATAGGSAYTGELFF
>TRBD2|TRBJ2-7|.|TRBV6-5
TGTGCCAGCAGTTACTCATCTAGCGGAAAATACGAGCAGTACTTC
CASSYSSSGKYEQYF
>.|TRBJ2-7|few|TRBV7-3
TGTGCCAGCAGCCACCAAGACAGATCCCCCTACGAGCAGTACTTC
CASSHQDRSPYEQYF
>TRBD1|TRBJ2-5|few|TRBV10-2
TGCGCCAGCAGTGATGGGTTTGGGACAGGGGGAACCCAGTACTTC
CASSDGFGTGGTQYF
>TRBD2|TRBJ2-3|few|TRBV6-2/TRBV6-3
TGTGCCAGCAGCGGGGGGACTAGCGGGAGTGTGAGCACAGATACGCAGTATTTT
CASSGGTSGSVSTDTQYF
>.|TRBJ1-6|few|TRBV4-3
TGCGCCAGCAGCCAAGACAGGGGAAATTATTCACCCCTCCACTTT
CASSQDRGNYSPLHF
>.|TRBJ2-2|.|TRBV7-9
TGTGCGGTAATCCTATCCGGGGAGCTGTTTTTT
CAVILSGELFF
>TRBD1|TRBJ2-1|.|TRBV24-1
TGTGCCACCAGTGACCCGACAGGGTACAATGAGCAGTTCTTC
CATSDPTGYNEQFF
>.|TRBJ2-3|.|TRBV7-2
TGTGCCAGCAGCTTAGGAGCTCTAGCGAGCACAGATACGCAGTATTTT
CASSLGALASTDTQYF
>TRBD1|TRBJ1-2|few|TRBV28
TGTGCCAGCAGCAAACAGGGGATCGTTGGCTACACCTTC
CASSKQGIVGYTF
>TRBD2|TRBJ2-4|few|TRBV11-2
TGTGCCAGCAGCTTCCGGACTAGCGGCTATATAGCCAAAAACATTCAGTACTTC
CASSFRTSGYIAKNIQYF
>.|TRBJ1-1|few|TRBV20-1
TGCAGTGCTGACAATCGCGCCAGAATGAACACTGAAGCTTTCTTT
CSADNRARMNTEAFF
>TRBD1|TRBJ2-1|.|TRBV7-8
TGTGCCAGCAGCTTCCGGACAGGGTTCAATGAGCAGTTCTTC
CASSFRTGFNEQFF
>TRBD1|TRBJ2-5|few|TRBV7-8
TGTGCCAGCAGCAGTTTCCCCCGGGGGGGACAGGGGAACCAAGAGACCCAGTACTTC
CASSSFPRGGQGNQETQYF
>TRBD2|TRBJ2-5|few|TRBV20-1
TGCAGTGCTAGTCCGCTTAGGACTAGCGGGGAGACCCAGTACTTC
CSASPLRTSGETQYF
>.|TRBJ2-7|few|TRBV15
TGTGCCACCAGCAGGGACCAGACCTACGAGCAGTACTTC
CATSRDQTYEQYF
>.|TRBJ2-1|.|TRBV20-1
TGCAGTGCCGGGGCGGGCGCCTACAATGAGCAGTTCTTC
CSAGAGAYNEQFF
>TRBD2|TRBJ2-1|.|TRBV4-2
TGTGCCAGCAGCCAAGGCCCGGCTAGCGGGGGGGGGTACAATGAGCAGTTCTTC
CASSQGPASGGGYNEQFF
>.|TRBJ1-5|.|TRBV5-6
TGTGCCAGCAGCTGGGGAGGGAGGAATCAGCCCCAGCATTTT
CASSWGGRNQPQHF
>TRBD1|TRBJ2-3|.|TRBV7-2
TGTGCCAGCAGCTACGACAGGGCAAGCACAGATACGCAGTATTTT
CASSYDRASTDTQYF
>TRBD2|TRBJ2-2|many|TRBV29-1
TGCAGCTCGCGGGAGAGGAACACCGGGGAGCTGTTTTTT
CSSRERNTGELFF
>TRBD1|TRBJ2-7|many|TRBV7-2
TGTGCCAGCAGCTGGGACAGCATCACCTACGAGCAGTACTTC
CASSWDSITYEQYF
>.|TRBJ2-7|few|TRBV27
TGTGCCAGCAGTTCCTTCTTCGCCGGGGAGCAGTACTTC
CASSSFFAGEQYF
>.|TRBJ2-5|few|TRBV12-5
TGTGCTAGTGGTTTGGTACCTCGGGAGACCCAGTACTTC
CASGLVPRETQYF
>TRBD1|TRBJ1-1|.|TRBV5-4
TGTGCCAGCAGCTTGGCCGTGACAGGGTACACTGAAGCTTTCTTT
CASSLAVTGYTEAFF
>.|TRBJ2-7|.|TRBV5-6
TGTGCCAGCAGCTCTCTAGCGTACGAGCAGTACTTC
CASSSLAYEQYF
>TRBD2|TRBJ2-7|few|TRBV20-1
TGCAGTGCCTCCGGGACTAGCGGTTCGTCGCAGTACTTC
CSASGTSGSSQYF
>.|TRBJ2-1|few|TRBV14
TGTGCCAGCAGCCCCTCCCGACACCTTGAGCAGTTCTTC
CASSPSRHLEQFF
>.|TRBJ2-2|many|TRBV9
TGTGCCAGCAGCGTAGCGGGGGACAGCTACACCGGGGAGCTGTTTTTT
CASSVAGDSYTGELFF
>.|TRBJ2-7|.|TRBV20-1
TGCAGTGAGGCCCCAGCTAGCACCAGACGGTTGGGCGAGCAGTACTTC
CSEAPASTRRLGEQYF